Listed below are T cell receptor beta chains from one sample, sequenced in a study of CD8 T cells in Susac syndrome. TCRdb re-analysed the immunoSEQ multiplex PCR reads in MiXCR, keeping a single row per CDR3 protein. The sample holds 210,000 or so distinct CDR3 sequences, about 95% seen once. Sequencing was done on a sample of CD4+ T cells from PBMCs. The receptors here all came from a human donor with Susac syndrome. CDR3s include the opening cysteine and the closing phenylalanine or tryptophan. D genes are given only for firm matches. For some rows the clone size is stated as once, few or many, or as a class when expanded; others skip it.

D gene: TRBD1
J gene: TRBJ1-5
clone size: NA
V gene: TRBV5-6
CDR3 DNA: TGTGCCAGCAGCTTGGCCCAGGGGGCCCCCAATCAGCCCCAGCATTTT
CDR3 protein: CASSLAQGAPNQPQHF

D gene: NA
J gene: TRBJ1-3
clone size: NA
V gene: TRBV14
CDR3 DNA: TGTGCCAGCAGCCAAGAAGTCTCTGGAAACACCATATATTTT
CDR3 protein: CASSQEVSGNTIYF

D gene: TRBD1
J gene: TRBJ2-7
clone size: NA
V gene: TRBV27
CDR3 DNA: TGTGCCAGCAGTTTTCCCGGGACAGGGGAGCAGTACTTC
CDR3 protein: CASSFPGTGEQYF

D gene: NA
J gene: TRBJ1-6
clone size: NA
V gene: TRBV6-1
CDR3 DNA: TGTGCCAGCAGTACGACAGTGCGTAGCTCCTATAATTCACCCCTCCACTTT
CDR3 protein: CASSTTVRSSYNSPLHF

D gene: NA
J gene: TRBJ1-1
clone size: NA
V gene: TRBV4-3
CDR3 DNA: TGCGCCAGCAGCCAAGACACAGGGCTGGCTGAAGCTTTCTTT
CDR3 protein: CASSQDTGLAEAFF

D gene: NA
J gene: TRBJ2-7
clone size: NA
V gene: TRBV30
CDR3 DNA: TGTGCCTGGGGACAATGGGAACCCTACGAGCAGTACTTC
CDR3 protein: CAWGQWEPYEQYF

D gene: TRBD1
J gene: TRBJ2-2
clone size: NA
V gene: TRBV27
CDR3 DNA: TGTGCCAGCAGTCGGACAGGGCCCGGGGAGCTGTTTTTT
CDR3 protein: CASSRTGPGELFF

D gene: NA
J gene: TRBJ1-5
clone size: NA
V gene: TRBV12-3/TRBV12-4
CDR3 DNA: TGTGCCAGCAGTTTAATGACAGACTCGGGTGGGCATCAGCCCCAGCATTTT
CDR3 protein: CASSLMTDSGGHQPQHF

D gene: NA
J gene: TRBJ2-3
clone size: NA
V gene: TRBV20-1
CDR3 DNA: TGCAGTGCTAGAGATATGGGTACTGATACGCAGTATTTT
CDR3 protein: CSARDMGTDTQYF

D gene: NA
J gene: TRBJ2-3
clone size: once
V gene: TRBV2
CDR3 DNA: TGTGCCAGCAGTGAAGCTGCAGATACGCAGTATTTT
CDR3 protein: CASSEAADTQYF

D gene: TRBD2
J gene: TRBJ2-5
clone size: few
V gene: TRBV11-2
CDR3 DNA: TGTGCCAGCAGCCCTAGACTAGCGGGGGCTCAAGAGACCCAGTACTTC
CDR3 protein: CASSPRLAGAQETQYF

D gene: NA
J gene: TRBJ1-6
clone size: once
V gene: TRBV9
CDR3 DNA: TGTGCCAGCAGCGTAGGGAGTTCACCCCTCCACTTT
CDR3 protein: CASSVGSSPLHF

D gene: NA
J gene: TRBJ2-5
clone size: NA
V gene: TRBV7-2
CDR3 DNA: TGTGCCAGCAGCTTAGCGCTTGGCCAAGAACACCAAGAGACCCAGTACTTC
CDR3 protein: CASSLALGQEHQETQYF

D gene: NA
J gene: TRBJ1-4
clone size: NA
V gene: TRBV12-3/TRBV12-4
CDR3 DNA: TGTGCCAGCACCCAGGACGGGAATGAAAAACTGTTTTTT
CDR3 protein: CASTQDGNEKLFF

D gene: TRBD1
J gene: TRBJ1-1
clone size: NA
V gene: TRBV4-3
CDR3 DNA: TGCGCCAGCAGCCAAGATTTTGGGGGACAGGGGAACACTGAAGCTTTCTTT
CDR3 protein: CASSQDFGGQGNTEAFF

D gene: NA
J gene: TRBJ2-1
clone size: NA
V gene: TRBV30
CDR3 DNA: TGTGCCTGGAGTGCACGGAGGATCTCCTACAATGAGCAGTTCTTC
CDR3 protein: CAWSARRISYNEQFF

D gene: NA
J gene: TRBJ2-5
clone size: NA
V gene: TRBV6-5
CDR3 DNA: TGTGCCAGCAGTTACGGCTCGTACCAAGAGACCCAGTACTTC
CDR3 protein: CASSYGSYQETQYF

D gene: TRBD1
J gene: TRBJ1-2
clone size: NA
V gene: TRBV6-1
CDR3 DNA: TGTGCCAGCACACTGGACAGGGTCGGCTATGGCTACACCTTC
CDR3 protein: CASTLDRVGYGYTF

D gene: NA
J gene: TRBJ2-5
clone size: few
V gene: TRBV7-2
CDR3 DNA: TGTGCCAGCAGCTTTGGGGCACAAGAGACCCAGTACTTC
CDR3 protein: CASSFGAQETQYF

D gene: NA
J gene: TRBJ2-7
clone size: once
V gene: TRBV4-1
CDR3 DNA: TGCGCCAGCAGCCAAGAAGTCAGGGCCGGAGGATCCGAGCAGTACTTC
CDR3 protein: CASSQEVRAGGSEQYF

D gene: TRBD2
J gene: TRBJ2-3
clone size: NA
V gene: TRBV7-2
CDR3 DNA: TGTGCCAGCAGCTTAGGCAGACTAGCGGGGACGCAGTATTTT
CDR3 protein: CASSLGRLAGTQYF

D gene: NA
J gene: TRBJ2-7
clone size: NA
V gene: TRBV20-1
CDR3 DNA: TGCAGTGCTAGAGAGGGCGCCGGCTACGAGCAGTACTTC
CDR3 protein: CSAREGAGYEQYF

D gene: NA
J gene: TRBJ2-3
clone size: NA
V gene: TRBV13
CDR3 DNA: TGTGCCAGCAGCCAACGGGACAGCACAGATACGCAGTATTTT
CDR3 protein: CASSQRDSTDTQYF

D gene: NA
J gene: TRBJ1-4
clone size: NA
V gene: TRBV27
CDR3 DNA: TGTGCCAGCAGTTTCGGGGACTCAGGGGAAAAACTGTTTTTT
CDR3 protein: CASSFGDSGEKLFF

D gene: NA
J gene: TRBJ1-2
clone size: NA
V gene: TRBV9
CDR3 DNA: TGTGCCAGCAGCCCTCCGGGGCGTGGCTACACCTTC
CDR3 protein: CASSPPGRGYTF

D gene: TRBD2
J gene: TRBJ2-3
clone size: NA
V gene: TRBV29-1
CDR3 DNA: TGCAGCGTTGTATTCTTTGGGAGGGGATCAGATACGCAGTATTTT
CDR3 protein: CSVVFFGRGSDTQYF

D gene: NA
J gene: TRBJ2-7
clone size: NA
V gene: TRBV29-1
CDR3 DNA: TGCAGCGTTGTCTTGGGTAGTCACGAGCAGTACTTC
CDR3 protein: CSVVLGSHEQYF

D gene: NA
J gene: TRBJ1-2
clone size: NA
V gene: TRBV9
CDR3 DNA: TGTGCCAGCAGCGTAGGATTGAGACCCACGTACTATGGCTACACCTTC
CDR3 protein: CASSVGLRPTYYGYTF

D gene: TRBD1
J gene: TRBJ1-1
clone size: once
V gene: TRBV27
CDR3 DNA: TGTGCCAGCAGTGGGACAGGGGCCGGGGACACTGAAGCTTTCTTT
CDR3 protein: CASSGTGAGDTEAFF

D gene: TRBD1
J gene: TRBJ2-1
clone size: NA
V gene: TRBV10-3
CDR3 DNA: TGTGCCATCAGCGCTGACGGGACAGGGACCTACAATGAGCAGTTCTTC
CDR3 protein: CAISADGTGTYNEQFF

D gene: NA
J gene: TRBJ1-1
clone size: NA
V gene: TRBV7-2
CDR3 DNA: TGTGCCAGCAGACCAAGGGTGAACACTGAAGCTTTCTTT
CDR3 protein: CASRPRVNTEAFF

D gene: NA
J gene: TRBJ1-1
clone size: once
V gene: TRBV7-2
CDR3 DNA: TGTGCCAGCAGCACCGGGCCCCGGACTGAAGCTTTCTTT
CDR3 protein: CASSTGPRTEAFF

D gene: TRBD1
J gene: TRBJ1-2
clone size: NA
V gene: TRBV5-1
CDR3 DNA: TGCGCCAGCAGCTCGGACAGGGGGACCTATGGCTACACCTTC
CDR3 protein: CASSSDRGTYGYTF

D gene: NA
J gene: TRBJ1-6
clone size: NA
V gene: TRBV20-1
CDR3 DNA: TGCAGTGCTAGGGCTCATGAGACGGAGAATTCACCCCTCCACTTT
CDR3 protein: CSARAHETENSPLHF

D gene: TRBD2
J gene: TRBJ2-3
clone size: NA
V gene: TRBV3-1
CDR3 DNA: TGTGCCAGCAGCCAAGATGCAGCGGGGGGGATCACAGATACGCAGTATTTT
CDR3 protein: CASSQDAAGGITDTQYF

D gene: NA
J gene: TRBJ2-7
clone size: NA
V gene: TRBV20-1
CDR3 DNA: TGCAGTGCTCCCCGCGGTATCAACCCCTACGAGCAGTACTTC
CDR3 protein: CSAPRGINPYEQYF

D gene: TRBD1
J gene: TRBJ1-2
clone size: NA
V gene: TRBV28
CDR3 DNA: TGTGCCAGCAGTCTAAATAAGGGACAGGGGTCCACCTTC
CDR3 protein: CASSLNKGQGSTF

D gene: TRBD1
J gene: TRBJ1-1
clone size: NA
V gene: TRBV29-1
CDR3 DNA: TGCAGTGACAGGGTCGGGAACACTGAAGCTTTCTTT
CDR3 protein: CSDRVGNTEAFF

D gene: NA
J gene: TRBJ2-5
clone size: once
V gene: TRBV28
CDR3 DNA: TGTGCCAGCCATGGGGCGAAAGAGACCCAGTACTTC
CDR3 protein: CASHGAKETQYF

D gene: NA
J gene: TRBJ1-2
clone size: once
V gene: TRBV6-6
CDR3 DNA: TGTGCCAGCAGTTATCGGGGACAAACTAACTATGGCTACACCTTC
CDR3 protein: CASSYRGQTNYGYTF

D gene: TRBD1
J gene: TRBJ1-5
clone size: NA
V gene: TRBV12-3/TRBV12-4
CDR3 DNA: TGTGCCAGCAGTCCCGACAGGGGGCGGATTCAGCCCCAGCATTTT
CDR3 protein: CASSPDRGRIQPQHF